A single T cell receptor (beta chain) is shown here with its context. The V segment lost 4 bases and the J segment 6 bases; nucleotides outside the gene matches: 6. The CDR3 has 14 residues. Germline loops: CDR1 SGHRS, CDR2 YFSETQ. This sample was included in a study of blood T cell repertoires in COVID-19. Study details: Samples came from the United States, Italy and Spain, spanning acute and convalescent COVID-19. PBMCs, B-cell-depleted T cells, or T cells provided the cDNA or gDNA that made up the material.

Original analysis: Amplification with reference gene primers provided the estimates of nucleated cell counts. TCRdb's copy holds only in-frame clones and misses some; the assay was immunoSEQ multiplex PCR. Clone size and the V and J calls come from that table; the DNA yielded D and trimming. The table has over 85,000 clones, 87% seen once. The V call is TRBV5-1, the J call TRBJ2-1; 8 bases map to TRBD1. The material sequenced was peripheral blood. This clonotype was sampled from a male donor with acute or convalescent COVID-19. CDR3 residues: CASSVRTGSNEQFF. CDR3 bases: TGCGCCAGCAGCGTACGGACAGGGAGCAATGAGCAGTTCTTC.